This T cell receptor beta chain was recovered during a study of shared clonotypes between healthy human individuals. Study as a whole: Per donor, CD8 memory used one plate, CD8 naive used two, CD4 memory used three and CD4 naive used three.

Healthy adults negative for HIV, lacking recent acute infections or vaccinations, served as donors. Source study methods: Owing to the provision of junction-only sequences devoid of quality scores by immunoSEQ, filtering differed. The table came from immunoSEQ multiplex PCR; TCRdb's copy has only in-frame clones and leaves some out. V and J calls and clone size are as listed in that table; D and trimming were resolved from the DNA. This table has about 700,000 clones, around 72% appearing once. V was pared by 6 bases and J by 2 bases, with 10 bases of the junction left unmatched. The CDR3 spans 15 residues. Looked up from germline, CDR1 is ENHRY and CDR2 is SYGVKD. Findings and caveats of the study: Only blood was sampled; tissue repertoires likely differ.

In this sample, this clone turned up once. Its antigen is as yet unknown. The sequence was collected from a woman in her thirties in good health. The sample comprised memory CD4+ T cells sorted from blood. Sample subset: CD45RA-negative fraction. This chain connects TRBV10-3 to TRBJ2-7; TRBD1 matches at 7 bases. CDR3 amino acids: CAIREDRVPTYEQYF. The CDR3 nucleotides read TGTGCCATCAGAGAAGACAGGGTTCCGACCTACGAGCAGTACTTC.